This T cell receptor beta chain was found in a study of blood T cell repertoires in COVID-19. The CDR3 sequence is 15 residues long. The V gene's germline CDR1 is LGHDT and CDR2 YNNKEL (reference sequence). J was trimmed by 3 bases and V by 4 bases; bases with no gene match: 5. Participants' own reports of clinical history determined their cohort assignment. Assay: immunoSEQ multiplex PCR; the TCRdb copy retains only in-frame clones and omits some. The table records about 240,000 clones, approximately 90% of them present only once. The source of this sequence is a woman aged 25 to 39 with acute COVID-19. The sequencing input was PBMCs or T cells enriched from blood (not recorded which). The V call is TRBV3-1 (or the pseudogene TRBV3-2), the J call TRBJ2-3; 9 bases are a match to TRBD2. The CDR3, as DNA: TGTGCCAGCAGCCGACTAGCGGACTCGACAGATACGCAGTATTTT. Amino acid sequence: CASSRLADSTDTQYF.